This TCR beta chain was recovered during a study of identical twins. Study-wide results and limits: The study found weaker excess twin sharing in beta out-of-frame sequences. Carriage of fewer insertions was seen in abundant cord blood beta clonotypes, whereas memory repertoires showed none. For monozygotic twins, models underestimated out-of-frame TCR alpha sharing.

The V gene end was trimmed by 6 bases and the J gene end by 8 bases; junction bases not matched to a gene: 12. The CDR3 length is 16 residues. Per the germline V gene, CDR1 is MDHEN and CDR2 is SYDVKM. Each CDR3 protein gets one entry after TCRdb re-called the 5' RACE reads with MiXCR. The data show 1.5 million to 2 million distinct CDR3 sequences, with 25% to 35% seen just once and more than 0.25% held by the top ten. With regard to this clonotype: Its matching antigen is unknown.

This TCR was recovered from a newborn girl in good health. This rearrangement joins TRBV28 to TRBJ1-4; 10 nucleotides match TRBD1. The sequenced material came from cord blood. For the CDR3, the DNA is TGTGCCAGCAGGACCCCCGGGACAGGGGCGGGGGAAAAACTGTTTTTT. This gives the protein CASRTPGTGAGEKLFF.